The sequence of this T cell receptor beta chain was determined in a study of somatic mutations in cytotoxic T cells in rheumatoid arthritis. Across the whole study: The authors flow-sorted some V beta antibody-stained T-cell populations at nearly 100% purity, including V beta1+ cells that they sequenced for TCRB.

The CDR3 is 14 residues long. With V trimmed by 5 bases and J by 5 bases, 9 bases remained unmatched. CDR1 and CDR2 from the germline V gene are SGHAT and FQNNGV. Using immunoSEQ multiplex PCR, the repertoire was profiled, and TCRdb retains in-frame clones only, with some absent. The sample lists over 15,000 clones; over 80% were seen once. The sequenced material came from CD8+ T cells sorted from blood. This rearrangement joins TRBV11-2 to TRBJ2-7; 7 bases map to TRBD2. The sequence was obtained from an adult with rheumatoid arthritis. CDR3 sequence: CASSREVRVDEQYF. The CDR3 nucleotides are TGTGCCAGCAGCCGGGAGGTGAGAGTGGACGAGCAGTACTTC.